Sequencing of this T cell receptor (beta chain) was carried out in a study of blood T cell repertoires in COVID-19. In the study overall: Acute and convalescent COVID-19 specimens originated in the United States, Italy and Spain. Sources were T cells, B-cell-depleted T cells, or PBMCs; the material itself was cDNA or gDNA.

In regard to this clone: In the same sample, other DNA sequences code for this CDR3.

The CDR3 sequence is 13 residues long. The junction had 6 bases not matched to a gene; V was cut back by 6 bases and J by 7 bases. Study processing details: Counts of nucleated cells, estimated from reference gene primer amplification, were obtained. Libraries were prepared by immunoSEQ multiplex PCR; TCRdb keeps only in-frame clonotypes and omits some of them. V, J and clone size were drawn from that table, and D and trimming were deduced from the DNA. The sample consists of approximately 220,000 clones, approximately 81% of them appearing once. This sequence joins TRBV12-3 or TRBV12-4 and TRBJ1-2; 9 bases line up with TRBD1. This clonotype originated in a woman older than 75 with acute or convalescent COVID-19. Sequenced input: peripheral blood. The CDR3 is CASSPGQGGGYTF. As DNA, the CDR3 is TGTGCCAGCAGCCCGGGACAGGGTGGTGGCTACACCTTC.